This paragraph reports one T cell receptor (beta chain). Its matching antigen is unknown. Produced via immunoSEQ multiplex PCR; TCRdb's table is partial and in-frame only. The table has around 100,000 clones, 85% to 95% seen once. Trimming at V came to 4 bases and at J to 5 bases, leaving 5 bases not matched to a gene. Per the germline V gene, CDR1 is LNHDA and CDR2 is SQIVND (reference sequence). CDR3 length: 14 amino acids. This entry is derived from a study of graft-versus-host responses after intestinal transplantation. As for the study in general: Recipients were all induced with anti-thymocyte globulin, then given tacrolimus and steroids for around three years.

Study-wide results and limits: Investigators detected GvH clones in recipient marrow, with some emerging earlier in ileum or blood.

J is TRBJ2-7 and V is TRBV19; 10 nucleotides match TRBD1. The sample in question was unstimulated CD8+ T cells sorted from spleen or lymph node cells, obtained before transplant. The TCR sequence derives from a human donor who was the organ donor for an intestinal transplant. The CDR3 here is CASSSGTGEDEQYF. In DNA form, the CDR3 reads TGTGCCAGTAGTAGCGGGACAGGGGAGGACGAGCAGTACTTC.